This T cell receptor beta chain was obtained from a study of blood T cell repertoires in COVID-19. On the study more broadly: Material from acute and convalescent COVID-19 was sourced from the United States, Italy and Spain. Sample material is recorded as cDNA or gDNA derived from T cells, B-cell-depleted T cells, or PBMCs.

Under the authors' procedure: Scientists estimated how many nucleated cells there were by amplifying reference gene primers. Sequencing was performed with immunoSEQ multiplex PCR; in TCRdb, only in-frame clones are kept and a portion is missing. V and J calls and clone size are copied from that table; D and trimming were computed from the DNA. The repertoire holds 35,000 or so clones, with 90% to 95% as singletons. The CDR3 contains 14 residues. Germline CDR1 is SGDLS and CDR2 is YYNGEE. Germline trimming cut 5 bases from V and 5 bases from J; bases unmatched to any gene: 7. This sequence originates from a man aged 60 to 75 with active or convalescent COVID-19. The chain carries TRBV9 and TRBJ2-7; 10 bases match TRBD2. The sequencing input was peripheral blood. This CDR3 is CASSPGLALNEQYF. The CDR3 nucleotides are TGTGCCAGCAGTCCGGGACTAGCGCTCAACGAGCAGTACTTC.